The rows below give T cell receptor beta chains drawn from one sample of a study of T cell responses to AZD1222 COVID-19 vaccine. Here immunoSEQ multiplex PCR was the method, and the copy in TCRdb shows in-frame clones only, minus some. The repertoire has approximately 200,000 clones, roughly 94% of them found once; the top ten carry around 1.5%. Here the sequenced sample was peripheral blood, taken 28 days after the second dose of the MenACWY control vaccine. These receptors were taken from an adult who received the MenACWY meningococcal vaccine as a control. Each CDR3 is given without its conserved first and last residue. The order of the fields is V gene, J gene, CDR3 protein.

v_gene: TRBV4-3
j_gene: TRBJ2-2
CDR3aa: ASSQEWAGDTGELF

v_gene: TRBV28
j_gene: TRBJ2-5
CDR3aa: ASSTDPTSVAGETQY

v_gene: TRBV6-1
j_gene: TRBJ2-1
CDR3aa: ASSGGTGVFVQSSYNEQF

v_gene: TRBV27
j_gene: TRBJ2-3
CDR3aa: ASGTGTPSTDTQY

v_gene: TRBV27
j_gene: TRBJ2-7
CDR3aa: ASSLWGQGGYEQY

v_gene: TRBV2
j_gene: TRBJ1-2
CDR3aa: ASTYLRDQSGYT

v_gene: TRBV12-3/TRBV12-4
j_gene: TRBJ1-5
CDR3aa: ASREGNQPQH

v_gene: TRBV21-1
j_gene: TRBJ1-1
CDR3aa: ASTMWTAVNTEAF

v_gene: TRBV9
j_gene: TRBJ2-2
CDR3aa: ASSVDGSIGPGELF

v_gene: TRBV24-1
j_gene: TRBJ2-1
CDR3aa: ATSDLGGSVYEQF

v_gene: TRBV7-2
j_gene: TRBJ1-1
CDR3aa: ASSLGGSFDTEAF

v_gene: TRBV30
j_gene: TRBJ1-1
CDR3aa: AWNRNGQGRTEAF

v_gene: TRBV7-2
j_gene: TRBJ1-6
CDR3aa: ASSPSAGADNSPLH

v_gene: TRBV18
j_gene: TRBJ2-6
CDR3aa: ASSPRGDPGANVLT

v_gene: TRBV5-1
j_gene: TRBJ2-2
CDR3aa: ASSLTSGKTGELF

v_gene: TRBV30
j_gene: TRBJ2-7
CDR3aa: AWSAPGYEQY

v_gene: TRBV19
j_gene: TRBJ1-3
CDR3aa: ASSILSGNTIY

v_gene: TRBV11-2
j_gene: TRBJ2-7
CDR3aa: ASSLGTGTYEQY

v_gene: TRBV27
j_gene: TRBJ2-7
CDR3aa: ASSRQGREGTYEQY

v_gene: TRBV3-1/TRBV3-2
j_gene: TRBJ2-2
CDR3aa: ASSNGGNTGELF

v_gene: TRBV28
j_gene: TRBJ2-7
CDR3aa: ASRGQGNSYEQY

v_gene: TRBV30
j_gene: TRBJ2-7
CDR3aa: AWSVLRGDRGIHSRYEQY

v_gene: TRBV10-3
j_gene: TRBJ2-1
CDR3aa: AIAERVSYNEQF

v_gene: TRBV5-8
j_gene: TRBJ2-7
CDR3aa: ASSLVGASEQY

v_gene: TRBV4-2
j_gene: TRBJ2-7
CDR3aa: ASSRSGSQYEQY

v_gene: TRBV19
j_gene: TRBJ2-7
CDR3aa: ASLTGTEYEQY

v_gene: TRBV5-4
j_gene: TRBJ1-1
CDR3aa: ASSLAVGVNTEAF

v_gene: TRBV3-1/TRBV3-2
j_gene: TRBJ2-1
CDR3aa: ASSRDPYNEQF

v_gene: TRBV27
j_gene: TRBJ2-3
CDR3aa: ASTDRGPSTDTQY

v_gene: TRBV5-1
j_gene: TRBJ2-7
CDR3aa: ASSSSPSQGNEQY

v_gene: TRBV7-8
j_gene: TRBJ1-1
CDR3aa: ASSLARNTEAF

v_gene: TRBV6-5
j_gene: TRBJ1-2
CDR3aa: ASSEPMGYT

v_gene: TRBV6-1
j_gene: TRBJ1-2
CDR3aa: ASSEVEGGGYT

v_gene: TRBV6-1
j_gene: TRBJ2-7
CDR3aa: ASSEFGKDYEQY

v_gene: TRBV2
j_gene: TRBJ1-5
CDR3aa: ASRTGLAAQPQH

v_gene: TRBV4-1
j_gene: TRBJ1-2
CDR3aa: ASSQDGTDYYGYT

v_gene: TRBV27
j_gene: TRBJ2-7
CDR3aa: ASSQTGALYEQY

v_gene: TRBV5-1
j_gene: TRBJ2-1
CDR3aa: ASSWGQDNEQF

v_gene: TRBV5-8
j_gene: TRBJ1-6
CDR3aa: ASSLGESSYNSPLH

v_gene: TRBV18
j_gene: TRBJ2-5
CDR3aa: ASSPGLAGMETQY

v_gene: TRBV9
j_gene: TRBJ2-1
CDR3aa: ASSPSLLARGGNEQF

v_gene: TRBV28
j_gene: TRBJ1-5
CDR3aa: ASSGTSQPQH

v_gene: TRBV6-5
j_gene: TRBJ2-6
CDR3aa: ASSPVLRANVLT

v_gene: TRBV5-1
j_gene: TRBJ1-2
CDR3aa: ASSFRGDSGGYT

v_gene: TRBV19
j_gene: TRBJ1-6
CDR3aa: ASSIRQSVLRSPLH

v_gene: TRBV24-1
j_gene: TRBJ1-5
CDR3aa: ATSDFYREGNQPQH

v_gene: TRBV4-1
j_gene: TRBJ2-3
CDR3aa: ASSQVGVGTQY

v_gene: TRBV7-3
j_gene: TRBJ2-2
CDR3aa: ASSLSQGRSGELF

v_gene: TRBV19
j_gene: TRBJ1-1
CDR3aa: ASRDQGIIGNTEAF

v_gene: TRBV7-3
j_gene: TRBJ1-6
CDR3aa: ASSPFGLGSYNSPLH

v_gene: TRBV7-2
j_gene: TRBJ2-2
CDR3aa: ASSLTVDSGTTGELF

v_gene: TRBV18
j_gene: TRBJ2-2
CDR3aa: ASSPFGQMNTGELF

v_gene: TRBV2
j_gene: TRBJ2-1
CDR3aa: ASSEGLAGSNEQF

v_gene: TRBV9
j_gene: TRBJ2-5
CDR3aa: ASSASGGQETQY

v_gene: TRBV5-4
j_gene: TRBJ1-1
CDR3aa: ASSYEPGVAF